This passage covers 26 T cell receptor beta chains from one sample sequenced in a study of blood T cell repertoires in COVID-19. Repertoires were generated with immunoSEQ multiplex PCR, while TCRdb's copy carries only in-frame clones and drops some. The sample lists fewer than 350,000 clones; 70% to 90% were seen once. The sequencing input was peripheral blood. The receptor source for this set is a woman younger than 45 with COVID-19, enrolled during active disease.

V gene TRBV7-2 combines with J gene TRBJ2-1; 9 bases line up with TRBD2. The V and J ends lost 1 base and 9 bases, in that order; junction bases with no gene match: 13. The length of the CDR3 is 17 residues. Looked up from germline, CDR1 is SGHTA and CDR2 is FQGNSA. CDR3 loop: CASSLVAAGGSLGEQFF. Here the CDR3 DNA reads TGTGCCAGCAGCTTAGTAGCAGCGGGGGGCTCTCTGGGTGAGCAGTTCTTC. Together with reference TRBV7-2 and TRBJ2-1, the CDR3 gives the full variable domain: GAGVSQSPSNKVTEKGKDVELRCDPISGHTALYWYRQSLGQGLEFLIYFQGNSAPDKSGLPSDRFSAERTGGSVSTLTIQRTQQEDSAVYLCASSLVAAGGSLGEQFFGPGTRLTVL.

CDR3 nucleotides: TGTGCCGGGACTAAGGAGGGTCGCTATGGCTACACCTTC. It yields the protein CAGTKEGRYGYTF. This chain connects TRBV6-5 to TRBJ1-2; possibly TRBD1 for D (5 bases). The CDR3 has 13 residues. CDR1 and CDR2 (germline): MNHEY, SVGAGI. V was cut by 11 bases and J by 4 bases, with 17 bases left in between.

The table lists this clone with a count of one. V and J are TRBV6-1 and TRBJ2-7; D is possibly TRBD1 (5 bases). V gave up 2 bases and J gave up 0 bases, with 14 bases separating them. Germline loops: CDR1 MNHNS, CDR2 SASEGT. This CDR3 comprises 16 residues. CDR3 sequence: CASSELKAGYSYEQYF. The CDR3 nucleotides read TGTGCCAGCAGTGAATTAAAGGCAGGGTACTCCTACGAGCAGTACTTC.

The chain is built from TRBV5-1 and TRBJ1-1; a weak D match, TRBD1 (5 bases). The CDR3 has 17 amino acids. Trimming removed 6 bases from V and 2 bases from J, with 23 bases in between. Germline CDR1 SGHRS, CDR2 YFSETQ. The CDR3 nucleotides read TGCGCCAGCATCCCCATTCCGGGACTCGGAGGCAACACTGAAGCTTTCTTT. Translating it yields CASIPIPGLGGNTEAFF.

This clone was seen once. The rearrangement links TRBV28 to TRBJ2-4; D perhaps matches TRBD2 (6 bases). V was clipped by 7 bases and J by 6 bases, with 19 bases between them. Germline CDR1 reads MDHEN; CDR2 reads SYDVKM. The CDR3 sequence is 15 residues long. The CDR3: CASTPVGGPPNIQYF. In nucleotides, the CDR3 is TGTGCCAGCACTCCAGTCGGGGGTCCCCCAAACATTCAGTACTTC. Supplemented by reference TRBV28 and TRBJ2-4, the full variable domain reads DVKVTQSSRYLVKRTGEKVFLECVQDMDHENMFWYRQDPGLGLRLIYFSYDVKMKEKGDIPEGYSVSREKKERFSLILESASTNQTSMYLCASTPVGGPPNIQYFGAGTRLSVL.

This sequence joins TRBV6-6 and TRBJ2-7; 10 bases are a match to TRBD1. The CDR3 loop spans 14 amino acids. Germline V gene lookup returns CDR1 MNHNY and CDR2 SVGAGI (reference sequence). J lost 6 bases, V lost 4 bases, and 6 bases had no gene match. The CDR3 protein is CASSWGTGESEQYF. The DNA for the CDR3 is TGTGCCAGCAGTTGGGGGACAGGGGAGAGCGAGCAGTACTTC.

J is TRBJ1-3 and V is TRBV3-1 (or the pseudogene TRBV3-2), with TRBD1 matching 9 bases. The CDR3 consists of 15 residues. Germline V gene lookup returns CDR1 LGHDT and CDR2 YNNKEL (reference sequence). The trim removed 4 bases at V and 3 bases at J, leaving 4 bases unmatched. The CDR3 loop is CASSRQGVSGNTIYF. For the CDR3, the DNA is TGTGCCAGCAGCCGACAGGGGGTGAGTGGAAACACCATATATTTT.

This clone was seen only once. V and J are TRBV10-2 and TRBJ1-2; TRBD1 agrees at 8 bases. V lost 4 bases, J lost 4 bases, and 8 bases stayed unmatched. The CDR3 sequence is 15 residues long. Germline loops: CDR1 WSHSY, CDR2 SAAADI. This CDR3 reads CASSVGQGAIYGYTF. The CDR3 DNA reads as TGCGCCAGCAGTGTAGGGCAGGGGGCAATCTATGGCTACACCTTC.

The gene calls are TRBV4-1 and TRBJ2-1; 11 nucleotides align to TRBD2. Germline trimming cut 1 base from V and 8 bases from J; bases unmatched to any gene: 7. Germline loops: CDR1 MGHRA, CDR2 YSYEKL. This CDR3 spans 16 amino acids. The CDR3 region is CASSQVRSGGADEQFF. CDR3 in DNA: TGCGCCAGCAGCCAAGTTCGTAGCGGGGGGGCCGATGAGCAGTTCTTC.

The chain has TRBV19 and TRBJ1-1; possible D gene TRBD1, 6 bases. Germline V gene data show CDR1 as LNHDA and CDR2 as SQIVND (reference sequence). This CDR3 has 15 amino acids. The germline V and J ends were trimmed by 3 bases and 4 bases, with 15 bases remaining between them. This chain's CDR3 is CASSMHRASSTEAFF. Written as DNA, the CDR3 is TGTGCCAGTAGTATGCACAGGGCCTCCTCCACTGAAGCTTTCTTT.

The chain couples TRBV18 to TRBJ1-1; D is unclear. Germline V lookup: CDR1 KGHSH, CDR2 LQKENI. Between the trimmed V and J ends, which lost 3 bases and 3 bases, there was a span of 11 bases. This CDR3 comprises 14 residues. CDR3 sequence reads: CASSPAAGYTEAFF. CDR3 sequence (DNA): TGTGCCAGCTCACCGGCCGCAGGCTACACTGAAGCTTTCTTT.

The J gene is TRBJ2-2, the V gene TRBV2; TRBD2 matches 10 bases. The V gene's germline CDR1 is SNHLY and CDR2 FYNNEI. V lost 6 bases and J lost 4; bases outside the gene matches: 5. CDR3 size: 15 residues. CDR3 DNA sequence: TGTGCCAGCAGGTATAGCGGGGGGCCCACCGGGGAGCTGTTTTTT. This translates into CASRYSGGPTGELFF. Filled out from reference TRBV2 and TRBJ2-2, the complete variable domain reads EPEVTQTPSHQVTQMGQEVILRCVPISNHLYFYWYRQILGQKVEFLVSFYNNEISEKSEIFDDQFSVERPDGSNFTLKIRSTKLEDSAMYFCASRYSGGPTGELFFGEGSRLTVL.

This clone was observed a handful of times. The genes are TRBV7-9 and TRBJ1-2, with a weak D call TRBD1 (6 bases). Between the trimmed V and J ends, which lost 1 base and 7 bases, there was a span of 13 bases. The germline V gene has CDR1 SEHNR and CDR2 FQNEAQ (reference sequence). The CDR3 loop spans 14 amino acids. DNA for the CDR3: TGTGCCAGCAGCTTAGACAGGGTTATCAGTGGCTACACCTTC. Encoded protein: CASSLDRVISGYTF.

This chain connects TRBV29-1 to TRBJ2-2; D may be TRBD2 (10 bases). Trimming stripped 3 bases from V and 4 bases from J, with 27 bases between. This CDR3 is 19 amino acids long. Germline-derived CDR1 and CDR2 are SQVTM and ANQGSEA. For the CDR3, the DNA is TGCAGCGTTGAGCAGGACAGGGGAAGCGGGGGGGCTTCCACCGGGGAGCTGTTTTTT. This codes for CSVEQDRGSGGASTGELFF.

In its sample, this clone was seen once. The chain has TRBV3-1 (or the pseudogene TRBV3-2) and TRBJ2-3; 7 nucleotides match TRBD2. CDR1 is LGHDT and CDR2 is YNNKEL in the germline V gene (reference sequence). The CDR3 sequence is 13 residues long. V lost 4 bases, J lost 6 bases, and 4 bases stayed unmatched. The CDR3 is CASSRGGEDTQYF. The CDR3 region has the DNA TGTGCCAGCAGCCGTGGGGGGGAGGATACGCAGTATTTT.

In the case of this clone: In the same sample, other DNA sequences code for this CDR3. The chain is built from TRBV19 and TRBJ2-7; TRBD2 might be the D (6 bases). V was trimmed by 5 bases and J by 2 bases, leaving 13 bases between them. Germline lookup yields CDR1 LNHDA and CDR2 SQIVND (reference sequence). This CDR3 is built from 14 residues. The CDR3 is CASSPGTGPYEQYF. The DNA of the CDR3 is TGTGCCAGTAGTCCCGGGACTGGGCCCTACGAGCAGTACTTC. Based on the CDR3 plus reference TRBV19 and TRBJ2-7, the full variable domain is DGGITQSPKYLFRKEGQNVTLSCEQNLNHDAMYWYRQDPGQGLRLIYYSQIVNDFQKGDIAEGYSVSREKKESFPLTVTSAQKNPTAFYLCASSPGTGPYEQYFGPGTRLTVT.

The chain joins TRBV5-1 to TRBJ2-5, with TRBD1 identical over 8 bases. V shed 3 bases and J 5 bases; nucleotides not matched to a gene: 6. The germline gives CDR1 SGHRS, CDR2 YFSETQ. The CDR3 loop spans 14 amino acids. The CDR3 protein is CASSYLTGVETQYF. CDR3 bases: TGCGCCAGCAGCTATTTGACAGGGGTTGAGACCCAGTACTTC.

This clone was detected only a few times. The chain joins TRBV5-1 to TRBJ2-1, with TRBD2 matching 10 bases. The CDR3 contains 15 residues. CDR1 SGHRS and CDR2 YFSETQ come from the germline V gene. Unmatched junction bases numbered 6, after V lost 3 bases and J lost 6 bases. The CDR3 region is CASSSVAGGSNEQFF. The DNA for the CDR3 is TGCGCCAGCAGCTCTGTAGCGGGGGGTAGCAATGAGCAGTTCTTC.

This rearrangement joins TRBV27 to TRBJ2-7, with D tentatively TRBD1 (5 bases). The CDR3 consists of 17 residues. Deletions cut 4 bases from V and 0 bases from J, with 19 bases between. Germline CDR1 and CDR2: MNHEY and SMNVEV (reference sequence). CDR3 coding DNA: TGTGCCAGCAGTTCGGCAGGGCTACAACTTGCCTCCTACGAGCAGTACTTC. This gives the protein CASSSAGLQLASYEQYF.

The J gene is TRBJ2-3, the V gene TRBV5-6; D possibly corresponds to TRBD1 (6 bases). This CDR3 has 13 residues. CDR1 SGHDT and CDR2 YYEEEE come from the germline V gene. Trimming removed 1 base from V and 6 bases from J, with 9 bases in between. DNA for the CDR3: TGTGCCAGCAGCTTGACCAGGGGCGATACGCAGTATTTT. Translating it yields CASSLTRGDTQYF.

The V and J genes are TRBV6-6 and TRBJ2-4; 10 bases are shared with TRBD2. Germline CDR1 reads MNHNY; CDR2 reads SVGAGI (reference sequence). The CDR3 sequence is 16 residues long. The V and J ends lost 2 bases and 5 bases, in that order; junction bases with no gene match: 6. The CDR3 spells CASSYSLGLAENIQYF. The CDR3 DNA is TGTGCCAGCAGTTACAGTTTAGGACTAGCGGAAAACATTCAGTACTTC.

The chain is built from TRBV28 and TRBJ2-2; maybe TRBD2 (6 bases). Trimming removed 3 bases from V and 8 bases from J, with 10 bases in between. From germline, CDR1 is MDHEN and CDR2 SYDVKM. The CDR3 length is 13 residues. CDR3 nucleotide sequence: TGTGCCAGCAGTTTGTGGGAGGCAGGGGAGCTGTTTTTT. Translating gives CASSLWEAGELFF. Together with reference TRBV28 and TRBJ2-2, the CDR3 gives the full variable domain: DVKVTQSSRYLVKRTGEKVFLECVQDMDHENMFWYRQDPGLGLRLIYFSYDVKMKEKGDIPEGYSVSREKKERFSLILESASTNQTSMYLCASSLWEAGELFFGEGSRLTVL.

Only one count was recorded for this clone. The chain combines TRBV5-1 with TRBJ2-3; 7 bases fit TRBD1. Per the germline V gene, CDR1 is SGHRS and CDR2 is YFSETQ. The CDR3 has 17 residues. With V trimmed by 1 base and J by 5 bases, 13 bases remained unmatched. CDR3 nucleotide sequence: TGCGCCAGCAGCTTGCAGGGACAGCCGGAACTAGGAGATACGCAGTATTTT. This encodes CASSLQGQPELGDTQYF.

This CDR3 is CASSLSAGLAGGPDTGELFF. The CDR3 DNA is TGTGCCAGCAGTTTAAGCGCGGGACTAGCGGGGGGGCCGGACACCGGGGAGCTGTTTTTT. V and J are TRBV28 and TRBJ2-2, with TRBD2 identical over 16 bases. The ends lost 2 bases at V and 3 bases at J; junction bases unmatched: 9. CDR3 length equals 20 residues. Per germline, CDR1 MDHEN and CDR2 SYDVKM. Using reference TRBV28 and TRBJ2-2 for the parts outside the CDR3, the full variable domain is DVKVTQSSRYLVKRTGEKVFLECVQDMDHENMFWYRQDPGLGLRLIYFSYDVKMKEKGDIPEGYSVSREKKERFSLILESASTNQTSMYLCASSLSAGLAGGPDTGELFFGEGSRLTVL.

The J gene is TRBJ1-2, the V gene TRBV6-4, with D possibly TRBD1 on 6 matching bases. V dropped 4 bases and J dropped 6 bases, with 12 bases sitting between them. Per the germline V gene, CDR1 is MRHNA and CDR2 is SNTAGT. This CDR3 region has 13 residues. The CDR3 is CASSGGTQNGYTF. In nucleotides, the CDR3 is TGTGCCAGCAGTGGGGGGACACAGAATGGCTACACCTTC.

The chain links TRBV27 to TRBJ2-3; possibly TRBD2 for D (6 bases). The CDR3 totals 14 residues. Trimming stripped 5 bases from V and 4 bases from J, with 13 bases between. In germline, CDR1 is MNHEY, CDR2 SMNVEV (reference sequence). The CDR3: CASSPTRRADTQYF. CDR3 DNA sequence: TGTGCCAGCAGTCCCACCCGGAGGGCAGATACGCAGTATTTT.